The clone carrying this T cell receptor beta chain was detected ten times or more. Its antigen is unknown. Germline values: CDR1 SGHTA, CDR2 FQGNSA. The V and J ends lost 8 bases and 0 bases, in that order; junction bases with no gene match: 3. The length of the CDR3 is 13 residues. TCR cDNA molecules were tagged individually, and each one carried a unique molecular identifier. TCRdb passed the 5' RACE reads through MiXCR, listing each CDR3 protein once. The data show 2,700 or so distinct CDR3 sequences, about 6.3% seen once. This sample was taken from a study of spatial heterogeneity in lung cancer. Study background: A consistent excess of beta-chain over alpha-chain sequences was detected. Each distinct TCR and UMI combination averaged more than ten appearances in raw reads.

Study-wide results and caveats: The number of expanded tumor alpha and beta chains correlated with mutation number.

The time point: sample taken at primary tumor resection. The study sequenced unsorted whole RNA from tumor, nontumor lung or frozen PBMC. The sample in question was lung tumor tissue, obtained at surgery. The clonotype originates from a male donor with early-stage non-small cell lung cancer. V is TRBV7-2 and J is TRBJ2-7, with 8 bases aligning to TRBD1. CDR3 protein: CASFGQGSYEQYF. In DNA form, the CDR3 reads TGTGCCAGCTTTGGACAGGGCTCCTACGAGCAGTACTTC.